This T cell receptor (beta chain) derives from a study of graft-versus-host responses after intestinal transplantation. Assay: immunoSEQ multiplex PCR; the TCRdb copy retains only in-frame clones and omits some. The repertoire consists of tens of thousands of clones, with 90% to 95% occurring once and the leading ten covering 0.22%. Note on this clone: What it recognizes is unknown.

Study-wide findings and caveats: Where graft-donor T cell macrochimerism was present, patients had high graft-versus-host to host-versus-graft clonal ratios in allografts.

CDR3 length: 15 amino acids. Trimming took 6 bases from V and 2 from J, leaving 17 bases between them. Germline V gene data show CDR1 as MDHEN and CDR2 as SYDVKM. This chain joins TRBV28 and TRBJ2-7; possibly TRBD2 for D (5 bases). The receptor's source is a human donor who was the organ donor for an intestinal transplant. Sequences were derived from unstimulated CD8+ T cells sorted from spleen or lymph node cells, sampled before transplant. CDR3 in amino acids: CASSLGKAEAYEQYF. CDR3 nucleotide sequence: TGTGCCAGCAGCCTGGGGAAGGCGGAGGCCTACGAGCAGTACTTC. Variable domain in full (rest from reference TRBV28 and TRBJ2-7): DVKVTQSSRYLVKRTGEKVFLECVQDMDHENMFWYRQDPGLGLRLIYFSYDVKMKEKGDIPEGYSVSREKKERFSLILESASTNQTSMYLCASSLGKAEAYEQYFGPGTRLTVT.